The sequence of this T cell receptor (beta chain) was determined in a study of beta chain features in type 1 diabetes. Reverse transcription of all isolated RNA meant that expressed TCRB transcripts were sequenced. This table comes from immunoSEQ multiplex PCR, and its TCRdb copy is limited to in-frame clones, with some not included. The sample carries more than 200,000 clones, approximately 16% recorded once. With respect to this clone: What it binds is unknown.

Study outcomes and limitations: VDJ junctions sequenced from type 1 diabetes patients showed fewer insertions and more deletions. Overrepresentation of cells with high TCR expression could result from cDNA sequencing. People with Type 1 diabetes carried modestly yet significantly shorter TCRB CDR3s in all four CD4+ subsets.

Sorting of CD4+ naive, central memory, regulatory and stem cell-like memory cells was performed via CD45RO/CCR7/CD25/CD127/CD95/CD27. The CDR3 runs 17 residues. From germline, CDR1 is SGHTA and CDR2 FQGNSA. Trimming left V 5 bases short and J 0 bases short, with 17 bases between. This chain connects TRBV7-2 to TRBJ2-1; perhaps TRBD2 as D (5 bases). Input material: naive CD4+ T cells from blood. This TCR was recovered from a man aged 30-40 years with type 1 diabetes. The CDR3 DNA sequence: TGTGCCAGCAGCCCCAAACCACTAGGGTACTCCTACAATGAGCAGTTCTTC. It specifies CASSPKPLGYSYNEQFF.